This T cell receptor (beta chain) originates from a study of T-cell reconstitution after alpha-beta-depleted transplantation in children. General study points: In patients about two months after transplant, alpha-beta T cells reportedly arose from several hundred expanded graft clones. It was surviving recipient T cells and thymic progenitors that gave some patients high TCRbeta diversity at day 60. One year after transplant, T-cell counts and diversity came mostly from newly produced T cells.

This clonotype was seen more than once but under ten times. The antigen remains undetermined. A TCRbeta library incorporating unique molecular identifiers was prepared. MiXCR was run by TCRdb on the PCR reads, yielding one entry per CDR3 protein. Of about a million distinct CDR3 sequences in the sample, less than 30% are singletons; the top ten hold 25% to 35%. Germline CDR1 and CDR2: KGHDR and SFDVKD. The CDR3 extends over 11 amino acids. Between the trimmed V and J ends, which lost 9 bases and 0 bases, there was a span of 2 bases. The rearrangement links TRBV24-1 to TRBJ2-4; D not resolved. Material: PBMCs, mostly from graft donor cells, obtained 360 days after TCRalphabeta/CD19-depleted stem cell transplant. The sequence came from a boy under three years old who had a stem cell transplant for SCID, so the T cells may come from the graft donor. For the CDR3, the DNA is TGTGCCACCGAAGCCAAAAACATTCAGTACTTC. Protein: CATEAKNIQYF.